This T cell receptor (beta chain) was found in a study of CD8 T cells in ankylosing spondylitis. The CDR3 contains 14 residues. The V gene's germline CDR1 is DFQATT and CDR2 SNEGSKA (reference sequence). Unmatched junction bases numbered 14, after V lost 7 bases and J lost 8 bases. TCRdb processed the 5' RACE reads anew with MiXCR; each CDR3 protein has one entry. Found here are tens of thousands of distinct CDR3 sequences, roughly 8.5% of them singletons; the top ten hold approximately 30%. Points on this clonotype: Its antigen remains unknown.

The study, taken as a whole, reports: One TCR beta motif, made up of roughly eight highly homologous variants, appeared characteristic of ankylosing spondylitis blood. Researchers reportedly found disease-linked clones significantly enriched in matched ankylosing spondylitis synovial fluid. The disease-linked clones had a CD8+ phenotype and low blood frequencies. Some motif variants had been reported before (in reactive arthritis synovial fluid and blood).

This chain joins TRBV20-1 and TRBJ2-1; 7 bases are shared with TRBD2. The TCR comes from a male donor with ankylosing spondylitis. Sequenced sample: blood, either unsorted or a sorted T cell fraction (not recorded which). The CDR3: CSVRRENLLDEQFF. CDR3 bases: TGCAGTGTCAGGCGGGAGAACCTCCTGGATGAGCAGTTCTTC.